The next 5 T cell receptor beta chains were all read from a single sample in a study of cytomegalovirus exposure and HLA in healthy donors. Repertoires were generated with immunoSEQ multiplex PCR, while TCRdb's copy carries only in-frame clones and drops some. This sample carries 250,000 to 400,000 clones, around 90% of them seen once, and the ten largest clones take more than 0.95%. The specimen was PBMCs. These receptors all stem from a man aged 30-40 years in good health and CMV-seronegative.

The chain uses TRBV6-1 and TRBJ1-5, with D possibly being TRBD1 (6 bases). The germline V gene encodes CDR1 MNHNS and CDR2 SASEGT. The CDR3 has 15 residues. Trimming left V 3 bases short and J 0 bases short, with 9 bases between. CDR3 region: CASSERQVSNQPQHF. The CDR3 DNA sequence: TGTGCCAGCAGTGAGCGACAGGTTAGCAATCAGCCCCAGCATTTT.

The chain combines TRBV30 with TRBJ1-6; possible D gene TRBD1, 6 bases. V was cut by 5 bases and J by 7 bases, with 12 bases left in between. Germline V gene sequence: CDR1 GTSNPN, CDR2 SVGIG (reference sequence). The CDR3 length is 13 residues. The CDR3 region has the DNA TGTGCCTGGGAAGTCAGGGGAAATTCACCCCTCCACTTT. Its protein is CAWEVRGNSPLHF.

The V and J genes are TRBV23-1 and TRBJ1-2; TRBD1 might be the D (6 bases). TRBV23-1 is treated as an ORF (open reading frame) with a function not yet certain. This CDR3 comprises 16 residues. V was trimmed by 1 base and J by 7 bases, leaving 19 bases between them. Here the CDR3 reads CASSQWFDRKHSGYTF. CDR3 sequence (DNA): TGCGCCAGCAGTCAATGGTTTGACAGGAAGCACTCTGGCTACACCTTC.

This chain joins TRBV4-1 and TRBJ2-2; D is unresolved. The CDR3 spans 16 residues. From germline, CDR1 is MGHRA and CDR2 YSYEKL. Trimming took off 0 bases at V and 3 bases at J, with 11 bases between the two ends. Here the CDR3 DNA reads TGCGCCAGCAGCCAAGATAGTGTCGCCTACACCGGGGAGCTGTTTTTT. Translated: CASSQDSVAYTGELFF.

V gene TRBV5-4 combines with J gene TRBJ2-7; tentative D call: TRBD2 (5 bases). Trimming shortened V by 2 bases and J by 3 bases, and 9 bases separated the two germline ends. The germline V gene encodes CDR1 SGHNT and CDR2 YYREEE (reference sequence). The CDR3 covers 13 residues. The CDR3 sequence: CASSLKGGYEQYF. DNA of the CDR3: TGTGCCAGCAGCTTAAAAGGAGGCTACGAGCAGTACTTC.